The source of this TCR beta chain is a study of T cell responses to AZD1222 COVID-19 vaccine. Profiled with immunoSEQ multiplex PCR; TCRdb holds only in-frame clones, not every one. The sample holds 60,000 to 75,000 clones, about 74% seen once. The germline V and J ends were trimmed by 2 bases and 2 bases, with 9 bases remaining between them. The CDR3 totals 14 residues. The V gene's germline CDR1 is MNHEY and CDR2 SVGAGI. This TCR was sampled from an adult who received the AZD1222 COVID-19 vaccine. Specimen: peripheral blood, collected 28 days after the second AZD1222 dose. The chain joins TRBV6-5 to TRBJ2-5; D may be TRBD1 (6 bases). CDR3 loop: CASSYERGQETQYF. The CDR3 DNA reads TGTGCCAGCAGTTACGAGAGGGGGCAAGAGACCCAGTACTTC.